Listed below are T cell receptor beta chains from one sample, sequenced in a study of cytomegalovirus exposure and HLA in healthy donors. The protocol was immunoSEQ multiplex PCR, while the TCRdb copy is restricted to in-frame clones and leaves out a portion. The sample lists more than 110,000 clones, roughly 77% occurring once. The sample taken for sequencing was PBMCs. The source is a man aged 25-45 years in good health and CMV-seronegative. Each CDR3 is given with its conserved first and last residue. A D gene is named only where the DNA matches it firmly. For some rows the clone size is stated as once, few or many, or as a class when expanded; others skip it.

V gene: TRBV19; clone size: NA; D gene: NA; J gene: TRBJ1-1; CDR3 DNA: TGTGCCAGTAGTATAGATGGGTGGGCAGGACTGGGCACTGAAGCTTTCTTT; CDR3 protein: CASSIDGWAGLGTEAFF
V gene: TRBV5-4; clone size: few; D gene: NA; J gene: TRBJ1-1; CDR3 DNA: TGTGCCAGCAGCCCGACAGGGAACACTGAAGCTTTCTTT; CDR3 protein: CASSPTGNTEAFF
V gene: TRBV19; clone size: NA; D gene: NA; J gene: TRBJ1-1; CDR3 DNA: TGTGCCAGTAGTATTAGGGGAAGCAGTGATGCAGCTTTCTTT; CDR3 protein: CASSIRGSSDAAFF
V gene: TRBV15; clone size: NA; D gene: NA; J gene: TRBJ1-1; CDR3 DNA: TGTGCCACCAGAGGTGGGGGGTATGAAGCTTTCTTT; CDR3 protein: CATRGGGYEAFF
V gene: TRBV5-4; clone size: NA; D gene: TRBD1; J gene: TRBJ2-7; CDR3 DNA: TGTGCCAGCAGCTTTGGGACAGGGGATTACGAGCAGTACTTC; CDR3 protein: CASSFGTGDYEQYF
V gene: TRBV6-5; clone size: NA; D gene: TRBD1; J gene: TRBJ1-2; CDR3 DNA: TGTGCCAGCAGCCGACAGGGGGCTAATGGCTACACCTTC; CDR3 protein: CASSRQGANGYTF
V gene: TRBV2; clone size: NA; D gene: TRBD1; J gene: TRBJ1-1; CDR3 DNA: TGTGCCAGCAGTGTCCAGGGGGCATCTCTTGACACTGAAGCTTTCTTT; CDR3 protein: CASSVQGASLDTEAFF
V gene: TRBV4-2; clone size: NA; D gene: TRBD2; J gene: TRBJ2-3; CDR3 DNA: TGTGCCAGCAGCCAGGCTAGCGGGACCAACACGCAGTATTTT; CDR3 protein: CASSQASGTNTQYF
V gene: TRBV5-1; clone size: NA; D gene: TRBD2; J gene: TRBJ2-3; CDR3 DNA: TGCGCCAGCAGTAATAGCGGGATAGAAGATACGCAGTATTTT; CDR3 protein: CASSNSGIEDTQYF
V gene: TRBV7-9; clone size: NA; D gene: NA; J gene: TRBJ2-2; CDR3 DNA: TGTGCCAGCAGCGCTAGTCGTGGACACTCGACCGGGGAGCTGTTTTTT; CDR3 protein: CASSASRGHSTGELFF
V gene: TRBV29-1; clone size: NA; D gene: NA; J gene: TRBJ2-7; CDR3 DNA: TGCAGCGTTGGAGTTGCGGGCTACGAGCAGTACTTC; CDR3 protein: CSVGVAGYEQYF
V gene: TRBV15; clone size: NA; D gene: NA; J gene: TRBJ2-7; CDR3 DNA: TGTGCCACCAGCAGAGGCGACTTAAGCTCCTACGAGCAGTACTTC; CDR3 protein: CATSRGDLSSYEQYF
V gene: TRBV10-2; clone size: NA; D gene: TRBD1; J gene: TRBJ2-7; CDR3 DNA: TGCGCCAGCAGTGAGTCGGGCTTAACAGGGGCTACCTACGAGCAGTACTTC; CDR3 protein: CASSESGLTGATYEQYF
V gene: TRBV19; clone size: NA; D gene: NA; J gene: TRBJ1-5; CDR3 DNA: TGTGCCAGTAGCCTTAACCGGGGTCCCATTTCTAGCAATCAGCCCCAGCATTTT; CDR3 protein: CASSLNRGPISSNQPQHF
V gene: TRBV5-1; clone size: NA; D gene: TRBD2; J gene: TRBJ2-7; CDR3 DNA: TGCGCCAGCAGCTTGGGACTAGCGGAGCGCGGGCAGTACTTC; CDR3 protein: CASSLGLAERGQYF
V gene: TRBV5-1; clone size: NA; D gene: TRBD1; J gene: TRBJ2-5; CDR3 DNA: TGCGCCAGCAGCTTGGTTGCAGGGGGCGCGGCAGAGACCCAGTACTTC; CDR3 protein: CASSLVAGGAAETQYF